This TCR beta chain came from a study of blood T cell repertoires in COVID-19. Study in general: Material from acute and convalescent COVID-19 was sourced from the United States, Italy and Spain. The cDNA or gDNA used as material had been derived from T cells, B-cell-depleted T cells, or PBMCs.

With 6 bases clipped from V and 3 bases from J, the junction kept 3 bases outside the gene matches. Germline V gene data show CDR1 as SEHNR and CDR2 as FQNEAQ (reference sequence). This CDR3 comprises 14 residues. This clone was seen a few times. Study processing details: For nucleated cells, counts were estimated from reference gene primer amplification. Only in-frame clones appear in the TCRdb table, and some are missing; sequencing was by immunoSEQ multiplex PCR. V, J and clone size reflect that table, while D and trimming were determined from the DNA. Among roughly 120,000 clones listed, around 88% were seen once.

The TCR comes from a woman aged 45-60 years with active or convalescent COVID-19. Sequencing used peripheral blood. V and J are TRBV7-9 and TRBJ2-7; the match to TRBD2 covers 12 bases. The CDR3 coding sequence is TGTGCCAGCAGGCGACTAGCGGGAGACTACGAGCAGTACTTC. It codes for CASRRLAGDYEQYF.